The 28 T cell receptor beta chains given below trace back to one sample, sequenced in a study of T cells in Graves' hyperthyroidism and ophthalmopathy. Amplified TCR beta CDR3 regions derived from RNA transcripts. HTBI primers drove first-round RT-PCR of the TCR CDR3. TCRdb redid the calling of the multiplex PCR reads with MiXCR, one entry per CDR3 protein. The sample contains about 420,000 distinct CDR3 sequences, 15% to 17% of which appear only once. The sequenced sample was blood. These receptors came from a woman aged 18-30 years with Graves' hyperthyroidism.

V is TRBV12-3 or TRBV12-4 and J is TRBJ2-3; D may be TRBD2 (5 bases). The V end was cut by 7 bases, the J end by 6 bases, with 14 bases between. The CDR3 is 13 residues long. The CDR3 nucleotides read TGTGCCAGCACTATGGGGAGTCCGGATACGCAGTATTTT. This translates into CASTMGSPDTQYF.

The V gene is TRBV5-1, the J gene TRBJ2-5; 8 nucleotides agree with TRBD2. This CDR3 has 15 amino acids. Per the germline V gene, CDR1 is SGHRS and CDR2 is YFSETQ. The trim removed 2 bases at V and 5 bases at J, leaving 8 bases unmatched. The CDR3 coding sequence is TGCGCCAGCAGCTTATTAGCGGGAAATATGGAGACCCAGTACTTC. This sequence encodes CASSLLAGNMETQYF.

The V call is TRBV19, the J call TRBJ2-3; D might be TRBD1 (6 bases). The CDR3 consists of 15 residues. Germline V gives CDR1 LNHDA, CDR2 SQIVND (reference sequence). V was shortened by 3 bases and J by 0 bases, with 10 bases between the two germline ends. The DNA of the CDR3 is TGTGCCAGTAGTATCCTCACAGGGAGCACAGATACGCAGTATTTT. Its translation: CASSILTGSTDTQYF. Looking up the rest from reference TRBV19 and TRBJ2-3 gives the full variable domain: DGGITQSPKYLFRKEGQNVTLSCEQNLNHDAMYWYRQDPGQGLRLIYYSQIVNDFQKGDIAEGYSVSREKKESFPLTVTSAQKNPTAFYLCASSILTGSTDTQYFGPGTRLTVL.

The sample holds many counts of this clonotype. V usage is TRBV12-3 or TRBV12-4 and J usage is TRBJ2-7; D is ambiguous. CDR3 length: 14 amino acids. Between the trimmed V and J ends, which lost 6 bases and 3 bases, there was a span of 15 bases. The CDR3 loop is CASSDPDTNYEQYF. The DNA for the CDR3 is TGTGCCAGCAGCGATCCCGACACCAACTACGAGCAGTACTTC.

In this sample, this clonotype turned up many times. The CDR3 is CASSLTTSGGANEQFF. The CDR3 DNA is TGTGCCAGCAGCTTGACAACTAGCGGGGGGGCAAATGAGCAGTTCTTC. The chain joins TRBV11-3 to TRBJ2-1, with TRBD2 matching over 13 bases. The CDR3 extends over 16 amino acids. Germline V CDR1 and CDR2: SGHNT, YENEEA. After removal of 3 bases from V and 7 bases from J, the junction contained 6 bases not matched to a gene.

The sample holds many counts of this clonotype. The V call is TRBV20-1, the J call TRBJ2-7, with no clear D. Per germline, CDR1 DFQATT and CDR2 SNEGSKA (reference sequence). CDR3 length equals 13 residues. Trimming shortened V by 3 bases and J by 6 bases, and 15 bases separated the two germline ends. The DNA of the CDR3 is TGCAGTGCTAGTCTCTTTCGGGTGGCCGAGCAGTACTTC. Translation gives CSASLFRVAEQYF.

Many counts were recorded for this clonotype. V usage is TRBV10-3 and J usage is TRBJ1-1; 8 nucleotides match TRBD1. The CDR3 is 14 amino acids. The germline V gene has CDR1 ENHRY and CDR2 SYGVKD. With V trimmed by 4 bases and J by 3 bases, 4 bases remained unmatched. The CDR3 is CAISGRGLDTEAFF. CDR3 sequence (DNA): TGTGCCATCAGTGGCAGGGGGCTTGACACTGAAGCTTTCTTT.

The table lists this clonotype with many counts. The V gene is TRBV28, the J gene TRBJ1-2, with 7 bases fitting TRBD1. Germline loops: CDR1 MDHEN, CDR2 SYDVKM. V gave up 6 bases and J gave up 3 bases; unmatched junction bases: 7. The CDR3 extends over 14 amino acids. Here the CDR3 reads CASRGTVSYYGYTF. CDR3 DNA sequence: TGTGCCAGCAGGGGGACAGTATCTTACTATGGCTACACCTTC.

The chain's CDR3 is CASSISRSKNIQYF. CDR3 nucleotide sequence: TGTGCCAGTAGTATCTCCAGATCCAAAAACATTCAGTACTTC. This sequence joins TRBV19 and TRBJ2-4, with unresolved D. This CDR3 region has 14 residues. V was trimmed by 3 bases and J by 2 bases, leaving 8 bases between them. Germline values: CDR1 LNHDA, CDR2 SQIVND (reference sequence).

The rearrangement links TRBV20-1 to TRBJ1-4, with D possibly being TRBD1 (5 bases). The V gene lost 3 bases and the J gene lost 8 bases, with 13 bases spanning the gap. The germline CDR1 and CDR2 sequences are DFQATT and SNEGSKA (reference sequence). This CDR3 is built from 13 residues. The CDR3 loop is CSASPGVGEKLFF. The DNA of the CDR3 is TGCAGTGCTAGCCCGGGGGTAGGAGAAAAACTGTTTTTT.

At least ten counts were recorded for this clonotype. CDR3 in amino acids: CASRYRGPLGEQYF. The CDR3, as DNA: TGTGCCAGCAGGTACAGGGGGCCCTTGGGGGAGCAGTACTTC. The V and J genes are TRBV28 and TRBJ2-7; 9 bases match TRBD1. Germline values: CDR1 MDHEN, CDR2 SYDVKM. This CDR3 spans 14 amino acids. V trimming: 6 bases; J trimming: 7 bases; junction bases outside the gene matches: 10. Based on the CDR3 plus reference TRBV28 and TRBJ2-7, the full variable domain is DVKVTQSSRYLVKRTGEKVFLECVQDMDHENMFWYRQDPGLGLRLIYFSYDVKMKEKGDIPEGYSVSREKKERFSLILESASTNQTSMYLCASRYRGPLGEQYFGPGTRLTVT.

The chain's CDR3 is CASSLYLNQPQHF. CDR3 bases: TGTGCCAGCAGCTTATATCTCAATCAGCCCCAGCATTTT. The chain combines TRBV7-2 with TRBJ1-5; D is ambiguous. The CDR3 runs 13 residues. The germline V and J ends were trimmed by 2 bases and 3 bases, with 5 bases remaining between them. Germline V gives CDR1 SGHTA, CDR2 FQGNSA.

This clonotype came up many times. The chain has TRBV20-1 and TRBJ2-5; 10 nucleotides match TRBD2. The CDR3 covers 17 residues. V trimming: 0 bases; J trimming: 4 bases; junction bases outside the gene matches: 11. Germline V CDR1 and CDR2: DFQATT, SNEGSKA (reference sequence). The CDR3 spells CSARELGTSVRRETQYF. DNA of the CDR3: TGCAGTGCTAGAGAGCTGGGGACTAGCGTACGGCGAGAGACCCAGTACTTC.

This clonotype was counted ten times or more. The chain has TRBV28 and TRBJ2-1; either TRBD1 or TRBD2 may supply D (5 bases each). Germline V lookup: CDR1 MDHEN, CDR2 SYDVKM. CDR3 size: 14 residues. Between the trimmed V and J ends, which lost 3 bases and 4 bases, there was a span of 10 bases. In DNA, the CDR3 is TGTGCCAGCAGTTTGAGGGACGCATACAATGAGCAGTTCTTC. Its translation: CASSLRDAYNEQFF.

This clonotype occurred many times. The chain is built from TRBV5-6 and TRBJ2-5, with D possibly being TRBD1 (6 bases). V was pared by 4 bases and J by 2 bases, with 15 bases between. Germline V gene data show CDR1 as SGHDT and CDR2 as YYEEEE. The CDR3 is 15 amino acids. CDR3 amino acids: CASSLSTGLQETQYF. The CDR3 bases are TGTGCCAGCAGCCTCTCCACAGGGTTGCAAGAGACCCAGTACTTC.

This clonotype was observed at least ten times. The chain joins TRBV20-1 to TRBJ2-5, with 14 bases lining up with TRBD2. The CDR3 extends over 16 amino acids. Trimming removed 3 bases from V and 5 bases from J; junction bases left unmatched: 8. From germline, CDR1 is DFQATT and CDR2 SNEGSKA (reference sequence). CDR3 region: CSASSLTSGRGETQYF. The CDR3 coding sequence is TGCAGTGCTAGCAGTTTGACTAGCGGGAGGGGGGAGACCCAGTACTTC.

This clonotype came up many times. The chain recombines TRBV6-2 or TRBV6-3 with TRBJ2-1, with no clear D. The V gene's germline CDR1 is MNHEY and CDR2 SVGEGT. The CDR3 is made up of 11 amino acids. V lost 7 bases to trimming and J lost 3 bases, with 4 bases between them. The DNA of the CDR3 is TGTGCCAGCACTCACTACAATGAGCAGTTCTTC. It codes for CASTHYNEQFF.

This clonotype was seen repeatedly, ten times or more. The V and J genes are TRBV5-1 and TRBJ2-7; D not resolved. Germline-derived CDR1 and CDR2 are SGHRS and YFSETQ. V was shortened by 1 base and J by 3 bases, with 11 bases between the two germline ends. The CDR3 length is 14 residues. CDR3 nucleotide sequence: TGCGCCAGCAGCTTGACAGAAGGGCTCTACGAGCAGTACTTC. Its translation is CASSLTEGLYEQYF.

V and J are TRBV14 and TRBJ2-5; D is tentatively TRBD1 or TRBD2 (6 bases each). The CDR3 spans 19 residues. The V end lost 2 bases, the J end lost 2 bases, and 24 bases lay between the germline ends. CDR1 is SGHDN, CDR2 FVKESK, per germline. The CDR3 reads CASSQTEGFFGGGQETQYF. DNA of the CDR3: TGTGCCAGCAGCCAAACTGAGGGGTTTTTCGGAGGGGGACAAGAGACCCAGTACTTC.

For this clonotype: A much more abundant neighbour one base away suggests this may be a read error. V and J are TRBV10-3 and TRBJ1-1; a weak D match, TRBD1 (5 bases). Looked up from germline, CDR1 is ENHRY and CDR2 is SYGVKD. The CDR3 spans 13 residues. V lost 10 bases to trimming and J lost 1 base, with 13 bases between them. The CDR3 loop is CATRLGGNTEAFF. CDR3 sequence (DNA): TGTGCCACCCGTTTGGGGGGGAACACTGAAGCTTTCTTT.

This clonotype has ten or more counts. The V call is TRBV6-6, the J call TRBJ2-7; 10 positions match TRBD2. V was pared by 2 bases and J by 6 bases, with 4 bases of the junction left unmatched. This CDR3 has 14 residues. Germline-derived CDR1 and CDR2 are MNHNY and SVGAGI (reference sequence). The CDR3 loop is CASSYTSGNREQYF. DNA for the CDR3: TGTGCCAGCAGTTACACTAGCGGGAACCGCGAGCAGTACTTC.

This clonotype was picked up many times. The V and J genes are TRBV7-3 and TRBJ2-1, with 12 bases identical to TRBD2. The CDR3 is made up of 19 amino acids. J lost 0 bases, V lost 1 base, and 7 bases had no gene match. CDR1 SGHTA and CDR2 FQGTGA come from the germline V gene. CDR3 loop: CASSLSLAGGRYSYNEQFF. The CDR3 DNA sequence: TGTGCCAGCAGCTTAAGCCTAGCGGGGGGGCGATACTCCTACAATGAGCAGTTCTTC. Based on the CDR3 plus reference TRBV7-3 and TRBJ2-1, the full variable domain is GAGVSQTPSNKVTEKGKYVELRCDPISGHTALYWYRQSLGQGPEFLIYFQGTGAADDSGLPNDRFFAVRPEGSVSTLKIQRTERGDSAVYLCASSLSLAGGRYSYNEQFFGPGTRLTVL.

This clonotype was counted a few times. CDR3: CASSVEGQSTDTQYF. CDR3 DNA: TGTGCCAGCAGCGTTGAGGGCCAGAGCACAGATACGCAGTATTTT. V usage is TRBV9 and J usage is TRBJ2-3; TRBD2 might be the D (5 bases). Germline loops: CDR1 SGDLS, CDR2 YYNGEE. With 2 bases removed from V and 0 bases from J, the gap between germline ends came to 10 bases. This CDR3 comprises 15 residues.

The chain carries TRBV29-1 and TRBJ2-1, with a tentative D call TRBD2 (7 bases). Trimming pared 2 bases from V and 2 bases from J, leaving 10 bases between. The length of the CDR3 is 14 residues. The germline CDR1 and CDR2 sequences are SQVTM and ANQGSEA. DNA of the CDR3: TGCAGCGTTGAAAGGGGGGGGGCCTACAATGAGCAGTTCTTC. As protein: CSVERGGAYNEQFF.

V is TRBV19 and J is TRBJ1-4; 8 nucleotides agree with TRBD1. V was pared by 6 bases and J by 1 base, with 10 bases of the junction left unmatched. CDR1 and CDR2 from the germline V gene are LNHDA and SQIVND (reference sequence). CDR3 length equals 17 residues. CDR3 amino acids: CASSDRGISGTNEKLFF. The CDR3 region has the DNA TGTGCCAGTAGCGACAGGGGTATATCCGGAACTAATGAAAAACTGTTTTTT.

This clonotype was observed at least ten times. The chain links TRBV2 to TRBJ1-5; a possible D gene is TRBD1 (6 bases). Germline CDR1 SNHLY, CDR2 FYNNEI. The germline V and J ends were trimmed by 10 bases and 0 bases, with 16 bases remaining between them. This CDR3 comprises 15 residues. CDR3 region: CAIRTDPYSNQPQHF. The CDR3 DNA reads TGTGCCATCAGGACAGACCCCTATAGCAATCAGCCCCAGCATTTT.

This clonotype was seen a few times. This chain joins TRBV9 and TRBJ1-2, with D possibly matching TRBD1 (5 bases). The germline CDR1 and CDR2 sequences are SGDLS and YYNGEE. The CDR3 length is 14 residues. V was shortened by 3 bases and J by 3 bases, with 12 bases between the two germline ends. The CDR3 region has the DNA TGTGCCAGCAGCGCATTTCCGACAGACTATGGCTACACCTTC. This encodes CASSAFPTDYGYTF.

This clonotype occurred many times. V usage is TRBV3-1 and J usage is TRBJ2-1, with D unresolved. From germline, CDR1 is LGHDT and CDR2 YNNKEL (reference sequence). The V gene lost 4 bases and the J gene lost 1 base, with 5 bases spanning the gap. The CDR3 runs 13 residues. In DNA, the CDR3 is TGTGCCAGCAGCCCTGAATCCTACAATGAGCAGTTCTTC. As protein: CASSPESYNEQFF.